The 22 T cell receptor beta chains below were found in one sample sequenced in a study of cytomegalovirus exposure and HLA in healthy donors (dated by TCRdb to about 2017). The receptor library was made with the immunoSEQ multiplex PCR assay. For the multiplex PCR, a mixture combining 60 forward primers for TCR Vbeta segments and 13 reverse primers for TCR Jbeta segments was used. Drawn from immuneACCESS, this table holds only the in-frame rearrangements with V and J called that TCRdb kept. Clones are partly lost; checked studies trace under half to an unresolved V gene and leave the rest unexplained. Counted in this sample were 150,000 to 200,000 clones; around 82% of them appeared once. The top ten clonotypes cover around 6% of the sample. The material sequenced was PBMCs. These receptors came from a man aged 40-49 years in good health and CMV-seronegative.

This clone was seen a handful of times. The CDR3: CASSLTSSRGTGELFF. In DNA, the CDR3 is TGTGCCAGCAGCTTAACGAGCAGCCGGGGGACCGGGGAGCTGTTTTTT. This rearrangement joins TRBV7-3 to TRBJ2-2; tentative D call: TRBD2 (6 bases). This CDR3 region has 16 residues. Deletions cut 0 bases from V and 5 bases from J, with 13 bases between. Germline V gene sequence: CDR1 SGHTA, CDR2 FQGTGA.

CDR3 nucleotides: TGTGTCAGAAGCTTAGGCCAGGCCCTCTACACCGGGGAGCTGTTTTTT. Protein: CVRSLGQALYTGELFF. The chain joins TRBV7-5 to TRBJ2-2; TRBD1 is the table's D call and was not checked against the DNA. TRBV7-5 counts as a pseudogene. CDR3 length: 16 amino acids.

In this sample, this clone turned up a few times. This chain links TRBV30 with TRBJ2-5, with 12 bases fitting TRBD1. Unmatched junction bases numbered 8, after V lost 2 bases and J lost 1 base. CDR3 size: 17 residues. Germline CDR1 and CDR2: GTSNPN and SVGIG (reference sequence). CDR3 sequence (DNA): TGTGCCTGGAGTCGAGCCGGGACAGGGGGCTTCCAAGAGACCCAGTACTTC. Translated, it gives CAWSRAGTGGFQETQYF.

The chain joins TRBV5-6 to TRBJ2-5, with TRBD1 matching 9 bases. The CDR3 length is 17 residues. CDR1 and CDR2 (germline): SGHDT, YYEEEE. J gave up 5 bases and V 4 bases, and 15 bases lay outside the gene matches. CDR3 region: CASSRFGLGQGGETQYF. CDR3 nucleotides: TGTGCCAGCAGCCGTTTCGGGCTGGGACAGGGAGGTGAGACCCAGTACTTC.

V usage is TRBV28 and J usage is TRBJ2-7; no reliable D call. The V end lost 5 bases, the J end lost 3 bases, and 8 bases lay between the germline ends. The CDR3 runs 12 residues. Germline-derived CDR1 and CDR2 are MDHEN and SYDVKM. The CDR3 protein is CASSPAYYEQYF. The CDR3 DNA reads as TGTGCCAGCAGTCCTGCCTACTACGAGCAGTACTTC. Filled out from reference TRBV28 and TRBJ2-7, the complete variable domain reads DVKVTQSSRYLVKRTGEKVFLECVQDMDHENMFWYRQDPGLGLRLIYFSYDVKMKEKGDIPEGYSVSREKKERFSLILESASTNQTSMYLCASSPAYYEQYFGPGTRLTVT.

The J gene is TRBJ2-3, the V gene TRBV5-1; 9 bases match TRBD2. The CDR3 runs to 19 residues. J was trimmed by 0 bases and V by 0 bases; bases with no gene match: 11. The germline V gene encodes CDR1 SGHRS and CDR2 YFSETQ. CDR3 DNA: TGCGCCAGCAGCTTGGCCGGGACTAGCAGCCTGAGAAGCACAGATACGCAGTATTTT. Protein product: CASSLAGTSSLRSTDTQYF.

The V gene is TRBV12-5, the J gene TRBJ1-2; no firm D call. Germline V lookup: CDR1 LGHNT, CDR2 FRNRAP. The length of the CDR3 is 13 residues. The ends were cut back, 1 base at V and 5 bases at J, with 8 bases in the middle. The CDR3: CASGLDDWYGYTF. Written as DNA, the CDR3 is TGTGCTAGTGGTTTGGACGACTGGTATGGCTACACCTTC. The whole variable domain, filled in from reference TRBV12-5 and TRBJ1-2, reads DARVTQTPRHKVTEMGQEVTMRCQPILGHNTVFWYRQTMMQGLELLAYFRNRAPLDDSGMPKDRFSAEMPDATLATLKIQPSEPRDSAVYFCASGLDDWYGYTFGSGTRLTVV.

This chain links TRBV5-8 with TRBJ2-3; TRBD1 is a possible D gene (6 bases). V lost 5 bases and J lost 14, with 18 bases in between. Germline CDR1 and CDR2: SGHTS and YDEGEE. The CDR3 runs 12 residues. Here the CDR3 reads CASRNRAVHWYF. CDR3 coding DNA: TGTGCCAGCAGGAACAGGGCCGTCCATTGGTATTTT.

The V call is TRBV7-3, the J call TRBJ2-3; D is uncertain. Between the trimmed V and J ends, which lost 5 bases and 2 bases, there was a span of 8 bases. Per the germline V gene, CDR1 is SGHTA and CDR2 is FQGTGA. CDR3 size: 13 residues. The CDR3 protein is CASSRHNTDTQYF. CDR3 nucleotides: TGTGCCAGCAGCCGACACAACACAGATACGCAGTATTTT.

This chain uses TRBV18 with TRBJ2-5, with a weak D call TRBD1 (5 bases). V dropped 1 base and J dropped 5 bases, with 11 bases sitting between them. The CDR3 loop spans 14 amino acids. Germline CDR1 and CDR2: KGHSH and LQKENI. Here the CDR3 reads CASSPLLGQETQYF. The CDR3 DNA is TGTGCCAGCTCACCACTCCTGGGGCAGGAGACCCAGTACTTC.

The chain uses TRBV5-4 and TRBJ2-1; 9 nucleotides agree with TRBD1. This CDR3 has 16 amino acids. Germline CDR1 and CDR2: SGHNT and YYREEE (reference sequence). With 2 bases clipped from V and 8 bases from J, the junction kept 11 bases outside the gene matches. As DNA, the CDR3 is TGTGCCAGCAGCTTCTTTCCGGGACAGGGAGGCGATGAGCAGTTCTTC. It yields the protein CASSFFPGQGGDEQFF. Combining the CDR3 with reference TRBV5-4 and TRBJ2-1 gives the whole variable domain ETGVTQSPTHLIKTRGQQVTLRCSSQSGHNTVSWYQQALGQGPQFIFQYYREEENGRGNFPPRFSGLQFPNYSSELNVNALELDDSALYLCASSFFPGQGGDEQFFGPGTRLTVL.

This clone was seen a handful of times. The chain has TRBV14 and TRBJ2-2; tentative D call: TRBD1 (5 bases). Trimming stripped 0 bases from V and 3 bases from J, with 8 bases between. The CDR3 totals 15 residues. Germline CDR1 and CDR2: SGHDN and FVKESK. In DNA form, the CDR3 reads TGTGCCAGCAGCCAAGACAGGGCGGACACCGGGGAGCTGTTTTTT. Amino acid sequence: CASSQDRADTGELFF.

The rearrangement links TRBV2 to TRBJ2-1, with D unclear. The CDR3 has 12 residues. The germline gives CDR1 SNHLY, CDR2 FYNNEI. Deletions cut 1 base from V and 12 bases from J, with 10 bases between. The CDR3 loop reads CASSEGSPTQFF. CDR3 nucleotide sequence: TGTGCCAGCAGTGAAGGGAGCCCGACGCAGTTCTTC.

The CDR3 loop reads CAISEVNLSLAAQPKLGEKLFF. In DNA, the CDR3 is TGTGCCATCAGTGAGGTTAACCTGTCGCTGGCAGCGCAGCCCAAACTCGGTGAAAAACTGTTTTTT. V is TRBV10-3 and J is TRBJ1-4; D is uncertain. CDR3 length: 22 residues. V dropped 2 bases and J dropped 7 bases, with 35 bases sitting between them. The germline gives CDR1 ENHRY, CDR2 SYGVKD.

CDR3 loop: CASTPGTGNSPLHF. The CDR3 nucleotides read TGTGCCAGCACTCCCGGGACTGGGAATTCACCCCTCCACTTT. This chain uses TRBV2 with TRBJ1-6; possibly TRBD1 for D (5 bases). This CDR3 comprises 14 residues. V was pared by 7 bases and J by 7 bases, with 14 bases between. The germline V gene encodes CDR1 SNHLY and CDR2 FYNNEI.

This sequence joins TRBV5-4 and TRBJ2-3; 10 bases map to TRBD2. V was clipped by 2 bases and J by 5 bases; unmatched bases: 5. CDR3 length equals 15 residues. Per germline, CDR1 SGHNT and CDR2 YYREEE (reference sequence). This chain's CDR3 is CASSFSGGPGDTQYF. Written as DNA, the CDR3 is TGTGCCAGCAGCTTTAGCGGGGGGCCGGGAGATACGCAGTATTTT.

The chain couples TRBV30 to TRBJ2-4; TRBD2 matches at 8 bases. The V segment lost 5 bases and the J segment 2 bases; nucleotides outside the gene matches: 14. Per the germline V gene, CDR1 is GTSNPN and CDR2 is SVGIG (reference sequence). The CDR3 consists of 17 residues. CDR3 loop: CAWGRTEVAGPKNIQYF. The CDR3 nucleotides are TGTGCCTGGGGCCGAACAGAGGTAGCGGGACCCAAAAACATTCAGTACTTC.

The rearrangement links TRBV6-1 to TRBJ2-5; weak D call: TRBD1 (5 bases). Germline lookup yields CDR1 MNHNS and CDR2 SASEGT. This CDR3 comprises 14 residues. V was trimmed by 5 bases and J by 4 bases, leaving 14 bases between them. CDR3 sequence reads: CASSQHWTRETQYF. Here the CDR3 DNA reads TGTGCCAGCAGTCAACATTGGACAAGAGAGACCCAGTACTTC.

Turning to this clone: Other DNA sequences in this specimen translate into the identical CDR3. Here the CDR3 DNA reads TGCGCCAGCAGCCTTGGGCGGGGGGGTTCCTACGAGCAGTACTTC. As protein: CASSLGRGGSYEQYF. This rearrangement joins TRBV5-1 to TRBJ2-7, with 9 bases matching TRBD2. The germline CDR1 and CDR2 sequences are SGHRS and YFSETQ. V was pared by 4 bases and J by 1 base, with 6 bases of the junction left unmatched. The CDR3 has 15 residues.

The V and J genes are TRBV2 and TRBJ2-1, with a tentative D call TRBD2 (7 bases). Per the germline V gene, CDR1 is SNHLY and CDR2 is FYNNEI. This CDR3 is built from 12 residues. V lost 9 bases, J lost 7 bases, and 13 bases lay in between. CDR3 in DNA: TGTGCCAGAGGGGGGGATGGGAATGAGCAGTTCTTC. Protein: CARGGDGNEQFF.

This CDR3 reads CASSFYGQDISGNTIYF. CDR3 sequence (DNA): TGTGCCAGCAGCTTTTATGGACAGGATATCTCTGGAAACACCATATATTTT. The rearrangement links TRBV5-6 to TRBJ1-3; 7 bases map to TRBD1. The V gene's germline CDR1 is SGHDT and CDR2 YYEEEE. The CDR3 length is 17 residues. V lost 2 bases, J lost 0 bases, and 8 bases stayed unmatched.

This chain connects TRBV11-2 to TRBJ2-3; TRBD2 matches 7 bases. This CDR3 contains 14 residues. After removal of 3 bases from V and 1 base from J, the junction contained 1 base not matched to a gene. Germline lookup yields CDR1 SGHAT and CDR2 FQNNGV. CDR3 nucleotide sequence: TGTGCCAGCAGCTTGGGGGGGGGCACAGATACGCAGTATTTT. This sequence encodes CASSLGGGTDTQYF.